Listed below are T cell receptor beta chains from one sample, sequenced in a study of blood T cell repertoires in COVID-19. The data were produced by immunoSEQ multiplex PCR, yet TCRdb's version contains in-frame clones alone and is incomplete. This sample has about 440,000 clones, with roughly 87% found just once. The sequenced sample was PBMCs or T cells enriched from blood (not recorded which). The receptors were gathered from a woman aged 18-29 years with acute COVID-19. CDR3s include the opening cysteine and the closing phenylalanine or tryptophan. A D gene is named only where the DNA matches it firmly. Clone size is shown for a subset of rows, as once, few, many or a class of expanded clone.

>NA|NA|TRBJ1-1|TRBV7-8|16
CASSLAARGRLTEAFF
TGTGCCAGCAGCTTAGCGGCCAGGGGCCGGTTGACTGAAGCTTTCTTT
>NA|NA|TRBJ2-1|TRBV18|13
CASSPPTVNEQFF
TGTGCCAGCTCACCCCCAACGGTAAATGAGCAGTTCTTC
>NA|NA|TRBJ2-7|TRBV7-2|12
CASNRDSYEQYF
TGTGCCAGCAACAGGGACTCCTACGAGCAGTACTTC
>NA|NA|TRBJ1-1|TRBV25-1|13
CASSVARNTEAFF
TGTGCCAGCAGTGTGGCAAGGAACACTGAAGCTTTCTTT
>NA|NA|TRBJ2-3|TRBV4-1|14
CASSQRLPTDTQYF
TGCGCCAGCAGCCAAAGACTTCCCACAGATACGCAGTATTTT
>NA|NA|TRBJ1-2|TRBV19|14
CASSTPGWQYGYTF
TGTGCCAGTAGTACCCCGGGGTGGCAGTATGGCTACACCTTC
>NA|NA|TRBJ2-1|TRBV7-9|12
CASSLVSREQFF
TGTGCCAGCAGCTTAGTATCTCGGGAGCAGTTCTTC
>NA|TRBD1|TRBJ1-3|TRBV12-3/TRBV12-4|13
CASQGAYGNTIYF
TGTGCCAGTCAGGGGGCATATGGAAACACCATATATTTT
>NA|TRBD2|TRBJ2-5|TRBV7-9|16
CASSIGLAGVVETQYF
TGTGCCAGCAGCATCGGACTAGCGGGAGTAGTAGAGACCCAGTACTTC
>once|TRBD1|TRBJ1-1|TRBV15|15
CATSRDRGPHTEAFF
TGTGCCACCAGCAGAGACAGGGGGCCCCACACTGAAGCTTTCTTT
>NA|TRBD2|TRBJ2-2|TRBV2|15
CASRRTSANTGELFF
TGTGCCAGCAGACGGACTAGCGCCAACACCGGGGAGCTGTTTTTT
>NA|TRBD1|TRBJ1-2|TRBV19|14
CASSIVGGAEGYTF
TGTGCCAGTAGTATAGTAGGGGGCGCGGAGGGCTACACCTTC
>NA|NA|TRBJ1-4|TRBV11-2|14
CASSLATGSEKLFF
TGTGCCAGCAGCTTAGCTACAGGCAGTGAAAAACTGTTTTTT
>NA|TRBD1|TRBJ1-1|TRBV10-3|14
CATGQGGIDTEAFF
TGTGCCACCGGACAGGGAGGGATAGACACTGAAGCTTTCTTT
>NA|TRBD2|TRBJ2-1|TRBV5-4|16
CASSRRGLAGYNEQFF
TGTGCCAGCAGCCGCCGGGGACTAGCGGGTTACAATGAGCAGTTCTTC
>NA|TRBD2|TRBJ2-1|TRBV11-3|14
CASSRTSGSDEQFF
TGTGCCAGCAGCCGGACTAGCGGGAGTGATGAGCAGTTCTTC
>NA|TRBD2|TRBJ2-3|TRBV9|16
CASSVVSGGASDTQYF
TGTGCCAGCAGCGTAGTTAGCGGGGGGGCATCAGATACGCAGTATTTT